What follows are 5 T cell receptor beta chains derived from one specimen sequenced in a study of CD8+ T cells in alopecia areata (dated by TCRdb to 2017 to 2018). The meaning of the sample's treatment or condition label: oral pan-JAK inhibitor, 5-10 mg twice daily. Libraries were built with the immunoSEQ multiplex PCR assay. RNA was extracted from all samples and reverse transcribed into cDNA, which served as template for TCR sequencing. The table was pulled from immuneACCESS by TCRdb, which kept in-frame rearrangements only. Such tables lose some clones; where checked, under half of the loss comes from unresolved V genes, and the rest has no known cause. The sample table records about 210,000 clones; around 43% of these occur just once. The ten largest clones take up roughly 2.6% of the sample. This material consisted of CD4+ T cells sorted from blood, taken at roughly week 36, from a patient treated with tofacitinib. The receptor set was obtained from a human donor with alopecia areata.

The CDR3 coding sequence is TGTGCCAGCAGCCGAACCCAAAGGGAGACCCAGTACTTC. This codes for CASSRTQRETQYF. The chain uses TRBV7-2 and TRBJ2-5; unclear D gene. V dropped 5 bases and J dropped 5 bases, with 12 bases sitting between them. The CDR3 has 13 amino acids. Germline V gives CDR1 SGHTA, CDR2 FQGNSA.

V gene TRBV30 combines with J gene TRBJ1-2, with 9 bases identical to TRBD1. The J segment lost 8 bases and the V segment lost 6 bases, leaving 7 bases of the junction unmatched. This CDR3 has 12 amino acids. In germline, CDR1 is GTSNPN, CDR2 SVGIG (reference sequence). CDR3 in amino acids: CACGTGPAGYTF. DNA of the CDR3: TGTGCCTGCGGGACAGGGCCCGCAGGCTACACCTTC. Variable domain in full (rest from reference TRBV30 and TRBJ1-2): SQTIHQWPATLVQPVGSPLSLECTVEGTSNPNLYWYRQAAGRGLQLLFYSVGIGQISSEVPQNLSASRPQDRQFILSSKKLLLSDSGFYLCACGTGPAGYTFGSGTRLTVV.

The chain has TRBV27 and TRBJ2-1; 9 bases align to TRBD2. V was clipped by 5 bases and J by 1 base; unmatched bases: 6. This CDR3 region has 16 residues. Germline CDR1 is MNHEY and CDR2 is SMNVEV (reference sequence). In DNA, the CDR3 is TGTGCCAGCAGTCGACGTAGCGGGAGTTCCTACAATGAGCAGTTCTTC. Translating it yields CASSRRSGSSYNEQFF.

The chain has TRBV9 and TRBJ1-2; D unresolved. This CDR3 is built from 16 residues. Trimming shortened V by 4 bases and J by 3 bases, and 19 bases separated the two germline ends. The germline V gene has CDR1 SGDLS and CDR2 YYNGEE. The CDR3 nucleotides read TGTGCCAGCAGCCCAGGACCCGACTCATGGGACTATGGCTACACCTTC. Protein: CASSPGPDSWDYGYTF. The whole variable domain, remainder taken from reference TRBV9 and TRBJ1-2, is DSGVTQTPKHLITATGQRVTLRCSPRSGDLSVYWYQQSLDQGLQFLIQYYNGEERAKGNILERFSAQQFPDLHSELNLSSLELGDSALYFCASSPGPDSWDYGYTFGSGTRLTVV.

The rearrangement joins TRBV4-3 to TRBJ2-5, with 9 bases matching TRBD2. The CDR3 covers 16 residues. Unmatched junction bases numbered 7, after V lost 0 bases and J lost 5 bases. Per the germline V gene, CDR1 is LGHNA and CDR2 is YSLEER. CDR3 amino acids: CASSQDRGLALETQYF. CDR3 sequence (DNA): TGCGCCAGCAGCCAAGATCGGGGACTAGCCCTGGAGACCCAGTACTTC.